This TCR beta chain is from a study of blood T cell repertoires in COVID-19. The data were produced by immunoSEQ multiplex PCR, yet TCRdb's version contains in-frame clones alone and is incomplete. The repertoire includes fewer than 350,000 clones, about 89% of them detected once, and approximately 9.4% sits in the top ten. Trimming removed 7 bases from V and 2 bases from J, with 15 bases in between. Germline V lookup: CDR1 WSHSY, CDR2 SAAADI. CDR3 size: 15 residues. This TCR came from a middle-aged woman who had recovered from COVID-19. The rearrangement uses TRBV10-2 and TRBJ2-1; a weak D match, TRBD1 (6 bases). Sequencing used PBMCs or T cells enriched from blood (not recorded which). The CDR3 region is CASIRSGVTYNEQFF. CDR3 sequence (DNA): TGCGCCAGCATCCGCTCAGGGGTCACCTACAATGAGCAGTTCTTC.